The rows below give T cell receptor beta chains drawn from one sample of a study of identical twins. TCRdb re-called the 5' RACE reads through MiXCR, storing one row per CDR3 protein. The profile covers approximately 300,000 distinct CDR3 sequences, with just under 9.5% appearing a single time and roughly 7% taken by the ten largest. These data also featured in a second study, about yellow fever vaccine responses in identical twins.

The material sequenced was CD8+ T cells sorted from blood. The receptors here all came from a woman aged 18-29 years in good health. Both conserved end residues are part of each CDR3. A D gene is named only where the DNA matches it firmly. Expanded clones are given a class, and other clones once, few, many or no size at all.

D: TRBD1; J: TRBJ1-5; size: NA; V: TRBV25-1; DNA: TGTGCCAGCAGTGGACCGGGACAGGGGGCTTCTCAGCCCCAGCATTTT; CDR3: CASSGPGQGASQPQHF
D: TRBD2; J: TRBJ2-7; size: many; V: TRBV10-3; DNA: TGTGCCATCAGTGAAGAAAGGCTAGCGGGTCCCTCCTACGAGCAGTACTTC; CDR3: CAISEERLAGPSYEQYF
D: NA; J: TRBJ1-2; size: few; V: TRBV12-3/TRBV12-4; DNA: TGTGCCAGCTCTTTTTCGGGCGGGGGCAGGAATGGCTACACCTTC; CDR3: CASSFSGGGRNGYTF
D: NA; J: TRBJ2-7; size: many; V: TRBV10-3; DNA: TGTGCCATCAGTTGGACGGAATCCTACGAGCAGTACTTC; CDR3: CAISWTESYEQYF
D: NA; J: TRBJ2-1; size: many; V: TRBV29-1; DNA: TGCAGCGTAGAAGAGGGGGATTTGGGTGAGCAGTTCTTC; CDR3: CSVEEGDLGEQFF
D: TRBD2; J: TRBJ2-1; size: many; V: TRBV28; DNA: TGTGCCAGCACCCGGGGGGGTCGGGATGAGCAGTTCTTC; CDR3: CASTRGGRDEQFF
D: NA; J: TRBJ2-1; size: NA; V: TRBV9; DNA: TGTGCCAGCAGCCCCACCCCGGGGGACAATGAGCAGTTCTTC; CDR3: CASSPTPGDNEQFF
D: NA; J: TRBJ2-5; size: few; V: TRBV5-1; DNA: TGCGCCAGCAGCCCGATCATAGGTGTGGAGACCCAGTACTTC; CDR3: CASSPIIGVETQYF
D: TRBD1; J: TRBJ1-4; size: NA; V: TRBV3-1; DNA: TGTGCCAGCAGCGGACAGGGTACAGGTGAAAAACTGTTTTTT; CDR3: CASSGQGTGEKLFF
D: NA; J: TRBJ2-7; size: many; V: TRBV20-1; DNA: TGCAGTGCTAGAGCCGACAGGTCCTACGAGCAGTACTTC; CDR3: CSARADRSYEQYF
D: TRBD1; J: TRBJ2-7; size: few; V: TRBV28; DNA: TGTGCCAGCAGTCTCTCCCGGGACAGGGTCTCCTACGAGCAGTACTTC; CDR3: CASSLSRDRVSYEQYF
D: TRBD2; J: TRBJ2-7; size: many; V: TRBV28; DNA: TGTGCCAGCAGTGAGCGGGAAAACTACGAGCAGTACTTC; CDR3: CASSERENYEQYF
D: TRBD1; J: TRBJ1-5; size: many; V: TRBV5-1; DNA: TGCGCCAGCAGCCCCGGGACAGGTGATAGCAATCAGCCCCAGCATTTT; CDR3: CASSPGTGDSNQPQHF
D: TRBD2; J: TRBJ2-1; size: many; V: TRBV4-2; DNA: TGTGCCAGCAGCCAAGGTAGTACGATCACTAGCGGGGGGAATGAGCAGTTCTTC; CDR3: CASSQGSTITSGGNEQFF
D: NA; J: TRBJ2-2; size: few; V: TRBV20-1; DNA: TGCAGTGCTAGAATCGGGATGCCCGGGGAGCTGTTTTTT; CDR3: CSARIGMPGELFF
D: NA; J: TRBJ2-3; size: NA; V: TRBV18; DNA: TGTGCCAGCTCACCCTCGAATACAGATACGCAGTATTTT; CDR3: CASSPSNTDTQYF
D: NA; J: TRBJ2-1; size: few; V: TRBV27; DNA: TGTGCCAGCTCAGCGGCCCACAATGAGCAGTTCTTC; CDR3: CASSAAHNEQFF
D: NA; J: TRBJ2-5; size: many; V: TRBV20-1; DNA: TGCAGTGCTAATAATTATGGACAGACCGCCGAGACCCAGTACTTC; CDR3: CSANNYGQTAETQYF
D: TRBD1; J: TRBJ1-3; size: NA; V: TRBV20-1; DNA: TGCAGTGCCAAGGGGGACAGGACCTCTATCTCTGGAAACACCATATATTTT; CDR3: CSAKGDRTSISGNTIYF
D: NA; J: TRBJ2-7; size: few; V: TRBV5-5; DNA: TGTGCCAGCGCTCTAGGCTCCATAATAAGCTCCTACGAGCAGTACTTC; CDR3: CASALGSIISSYEQYF
D: TRBD2; J: TRBJ2-3; size: few; V: TRBV5-6; DNA: TGTGCCAGCAGCTGGGACTATGCTCCAGATACGCAGTATTTT; CDR3: CASSWDYAPDTQYF
D: NA; J: TRBJ2-7; size: many; V: TRBV9; DNA: TGTGCCAGCAGCGTAGGCAGTCCGGGGGAGCAGTACTTC; CDR3: CASSVGSPGEQYF
D: NA; J: TRBJ2-7; size: few; V: TRBV7-9; DNA: TGTGCCAGCAGGGGAGGGGACAGATCCTACGAGCAGTACTTC; CDR3: CASRGGDRSYEQYF
D: NA; J: TRBJ2-7; size: NA; V: TRBV7-2; DNA: TGTGCCAGCAGCTTTCAGACAGGTTCCTACGAGCAGTACTTC; CDR3: CASSFQTGSYEQYF